The 25 T cell receptor beta chains reported below all come from one sample, sequenced in a study of T cell changes during pregnancy in multiple sclerosis. The table came from immunoSEQ multiplex PCR; TCRdb's copy has only in-frame clones and leaves some out. The sample carries nearly 110,000 clones, around 90% recorded once. The source was peripheral blood, collected after pregnancy. The receptors originated from a female donor with multiple sclerosis, enrolled in a pregnancy study.

The chain links TRBV2 to TRBJ1-5; D is perhaps TRBD1 (6 bases). V was shortened by 5 bases and J by 6 bases, with 23 bases between the two germline ends. The CDR3 is made up of 17 amino acids. Germline V lookup: CDR1 SNHLY, CDR2 FYNNEI. The CDR3 sequence is CASSPDTGRINSQPQHF. Written as DNA, the CDR3 is TGTGCCAGCAGTCCCGACACAGGGAGAATTAATAGTCAGCCCCAGCATTTT.

DNA of the CDR3: TGCGCCAGCAGTGGGCCTAGCAACCCACAAGAGACCCAGTACTTC. It codes for CASSGPSNPQETQYF. This chain joins TRBV10-2 and TRBJ2-5; TRBD2 is a possible D gene (5 bases). V shed 4 bases and J shed 2 bases, with 14 bases lying between them. Per the germline V gene, CDR1 is WSHSY and CDR2 is SAAADI. This CDR3 has 15 residues.

The chain joins TRBV6-1 to TRBJ2-3; 11 bases line up with TRBD2. Per germline, CDR1 MNHNS and CDR2 SASEGT. The CDR3 length is 15 residues. Trimming removed 6 bases from V and 6 bases from J; junction bases left unmatched: 8. CDR3 sequence (DNA): TGTGCCAGCAGCGACGGGACTAGCGGAGCGGATACGCAGTATTTT. It encodes CASSDGTSGADTQYF.

The rearrangement uses TRBV6-5 and TRBJ2-7; D is perhaps TRBD1 (7 bases). The germline V gene encodes CDR1 MNHEY and CDR2 SVGAGI. This CDR3 contains 14 residues. The V end lost 5 bases, the J end lost 6 bases, and 17 bases lay between the germline ends. This CDR3 is CASSRLAGGSEQYF. CDR3 DNA sequence: TGTGCCAGCAGTCGGTTGGCAGGGGGGAGCGAGCAGTACTTC.

This chain links TRBV27 with TRBJ1-5, with D hard to call. V was cut by 4 bases and J by 0 bases, with 10 bases left in between. There are 15 residues in the CDR3. Germline V CDR1 and CDR2: MNHEY, SMNVEV (reference sequence). The CDR3 DNA is TGTGCCAGCAGTTCAGTCTCGTATAGCAATCAGCCCCAGCATTTT. This gives the protein CASSSVSYSNQPQHF.

The V gene is TRBV6-4, the J gene TRBJ2-2; a weak D match, TRBD1 (5 bases). The V and J ends lost 0 bases and 6 bases respectively, with 11 bases between them. Germline loops: CDR1 MRHNA, CDR2 SNTAGT. The CDR3 loop spans 15 amino acids. CDR3 DNA sequence: TGTGCCAGCAGTGACTCGCGGCAGGGCGCCGGGGAGCTGTTTTTT. Amino acid sequence: CASSDSRQGAGELFF.

J is TRBJ2-1 and V is TRBV7-2; a possible D gene is TRBD1 (6 bases). V lost 5 bases and J lost 10, with 21 bases in between. CDR1 is SGHTA and CDR2 is FQGNSA in the germline V gene. The CDR3 sequence is 15 residues long. The CDR3 spells CASSSWTDGRQEQFF. The CDR3 bases are TGTGCCAGCAGCAGCTGGACAGACGGCCGACAAGAGCAGTTCTTC.

The chain employs TRBV13 and TRBJ1-2, with 8 bases matching TRBD1. CDR1 PRHDT and CDR2 FYEKMQ come from the germline V gene (reference sequence). The CDR3 has 16 amino acids. V was clipped by 4 bases and J by 6 bases; unmatched bases: 13. The CDR3 protein is CASSSQTRTGKNGYTF. The CDR3 nucleotides read TGTGCCAGCAGCTCACAAACGAGGACAGGGAAAAATGGCTACACCTTC. Using reference TRBV13 and TRBJ1-2 for the parts outside the CDR3, the full variable domain is AAGVIQSPRHLIKEKRETATLKCYPIPRHDTVYWYQQGPGQDPQFLISFYEKMQSDKGSIPDRFSAQQFSDYHSELNMSSLELGDSALYFCASSSQTRTGKNGYTFGSGTRLTVV.

The chain uses TRBV19 and TRBJ1-5, with 7 bases that match TRBD1. V gave up 5 bases and J gave up 1 base; unmatched junction bases: 11. The germline V gene has CDR1 LNHDA and CDR2 SQIVND (reference sequence). The CDR3 is 17 residues long. CDR3 in DNA: TGTGCCAGTAGTCCGCGGAGAGGGGGCTTGAGCAATCAGCCCCAGCATTTT. Amino acid sequence: CASSPRRGGLSNQPQHF.

The genes are TRBV6-6 and TRBJ2-1; D might be TRBD2 (5 bases). Trimming took 2 bases from V and 1 from J, leaving 9 bases between them. Germline CDR1 and CDR2: MNHNY and SVGAGI (reference sequence). The CDR3 runs 15 residues. Here the CDR3 DNA reads TGTGCCAGCAGTTACCAGGCGGGTTCCTACAATGAGCAGTTCTTC. Encoded protein: CASSYQAGSYNEQFF.

The chain carries TRBV2 and TRBJ2-5; TRBD2 aligns across 9 bases. V lost 10 bases, J lost 3 bases, and 12 bases stayed unmatched. CDR1 SNHLY and CDR2 FYNNEI come from the germline V gene. CDR3 length: 15 amino acids. The CDR3 nucleotides read TGTGCCACCCCATCTCGGGCTAGCGGGAAAGAGACCCAGTACTTC. Amino acid sequence: CATPSRASGKETQYF.

This clone was detected once. This chain connects TRBV30 to TRBJ1-4, with D perhaps matching TRBD1 (5 bases). Looked up from germline, CDR1 is GTSNPN and CDR2 is SVGIG (reference sequence). The CDR3 extends over 15 amino acids. V was shortened by 1 base and J by 15 bases, with 24 bases between the two germline ends. The CDR3 sequence: CAWSGFQGWGETLFF. CDR3 DNA sequence: TGTGCCTGGAGTGGCTTCCAGGGATGGGGGGAAACGTTGTTTTTT.

The gene calls are TRBV9 and TRBJ2-5, with unresolved D. V was cut by 2 bases and J by 5 bases, with 13 bases left in between. The CDR3 is made up of 14 amino acids. Germline CDR1 SGDLS, CDR2 YYNGEE. This chain's CDR3 is CASSVTRVGETQYF. In DNA form, the CDR3 reads TGTGCCAGCAGCGTCACCCGGGTCGGGGAGACCCAGTACTTC.

V gene TRBV30 combines with J gene TRBJ2-1; TRBD2 agrees at 8 bases. The J segment lost 4 bases and the V segment lost 0 bases, leaving 8 bases of the junction unmatched. Germline V gives CDR1 GTSNPN, CDR2 SVGIG (reference sequence). This CDR3 is 16 amino acids long. The CDR3 loop is CAWSVRGGVQYNEQFF. The DNA of the CDR3 is TGTGCCTGGAGTGTCCGGGGGGGTGTTCAGTACAATGAGCAGTTCTTC.

The chain couples TRBV6-1 to TRBJ1-1, with D perhaps TRBD1 (6 bases). V was trimmed by 6 bases and J by 4 bases, leaving 18 bases between them. The CDR3 consists of 15 residues. The V gene's germline CDR1 is MNHNS and CDR2 SASEGT. This CDR3 is CASRALTGAFTEAFF. Here the CDR3 DNA reads TGTGCCAGCAGGGCCTTGACAGGCGCTTTCACTGAAGCTTTCTTT.

This chain connects TRBV7-8 to TRBJ2-1, with 16 bases aligning to TRBD2. Losses at the gene ends were 2 bases for V and 4 bases for J; bases not matched to a gene: 8. Looked up from germline, CDR1 is SGHVS and CDR2 is FQNEAQ. CDR3 length: 19 residues. The CDR3 nucleotides read TGTGCCAGCAGCTTATTTGGGACTAGCGGGAGGGCCGGGTACAATGAGCAGTTCTTC. Encoded protein: CASSLFGTSGRAGYNEQFF.

The rearrangement joins TRBV9 to TRBJ2-7, with TRBD2 as a possible D gene (6 bases). This CDR3 region has 15 residues. Germline values: CDR1 SGDLS, CDR2 YYNGEE. V lost 3 bases, J lost 6 bases, and 19 bases lay in between. CDR3 region: CASSEGGAPEVEQYF. The CDR3 DNA follows: TGTGCCAGCAGCGAAGGCGGGGCACCCGAGGTCGAGCAGTACTTC.

J is TRBJ1-4 and V is TRBV29-1; 7 bases map to TRBD1. The CDR3 has 12 residues. Unmatched junction bases numbered 4, after V lost 7 bases and J lost 5 bases. Germline CDR1 and CDR2: SQVTM and ANQGSEA. The CDR3 sequence is CSAGQLNEKLFF. CDR3 bases: TGCAGCGCGGGACAGCTAAATGAAAAACTGTTTTTT.

The chain uses TRBV6-1 and TRBJ2-7; no clear D. V was clipped by 2 bases and J by 2 bases, with 7 bases between them. This CDR3 has 13 residues. Germline V CDR1 and CDR2: MNHNS, SASEGT. The CDR3 protein is CASSEKTPYEQYF. CDR3 sequence (DNA): TGTGCCAGCAGTGAAAAGACACCCTACGAGCAGTACTTC.

The chain has TRBV7-6 and TRBJ2-1; TRBD1 matches at 7 bases. Germline V gives CDR1 SGHVS, CDR2 FNYEAQ. CDR3 length: 14 amino acids. The J segment lost 5 bases and the V segment lost 5 bases, leaving 6 bases of the junction unmatched. CDR3 bases: TGTGCCAGCAGCCAGTGGACAGGCAACAATGAGCAGTTCTTC. It codes for CASSQWTGNNEQFF.

The chain joins TRBV29-1 to TRBJ2-1; TRBD1 aligns across 8 bases. CDR1 is SQVTM and CDR2 is ANQGSEA in the germline V gene. This CDR3 has 13 amino acids. With 7 bases clipped from V and 9 bases from J, the junction kept 11 bases outside the gene matches. The CDR3 reads CSGSARGRTEQFF. In DNA, the CDR3 is TGCAGCGGTTCTGCCAGGGGGCGCACTGAGCAGTTCTTC.

Only one count was recorded for this clone. CDR3 in DNA: TGTGCCAGCAGTTCCCTCACCGGGGAGCTGTTTTTT. Translated: CASSSLTGELFF. The chain joins TRBV28 to TRBJ2-2, with unresolved D. The V and J ends lost 4 bases and 4 bases respectively, with 4 bases between them. The CDR3 consists of 12 residues. Germline V gives CDR1 MDHEN, CDR2 SYDVKM. The full variable domain, rest sourced from reference TRBV28 and TRBJ2-2, is DVKVTQSSRYLVKRTGEKVFLECVQDMDHENMFWYRQDPGLGLRLIYFSYDVKMKEKGDIPEGYSVSREKKERFSLILESASTNQTSMYLCASSSLTGELFFGEGSRLTVL.

CDR3 DNA: TGTGCCAGCAGTGAATCCCGACTATACCACCCTCAAGAGACCCAGTACTTC. The encoded protein is CASSESRLYHPQETQYF. The J gene is TRBJ2-5, the V gene TRBV6-1; D might be TRBD2 (5 bases). CDR1 is MNHNS, CDR2 SASEGT, per germline. V was clipped by 2 bases and J by 2 bases, with 18 bases between them. This CDR3 region has 17 residues.

The chain employs TRBV7-9 and TRBJ2-3; 11 bases are shared with TRBD1. The V segment lost 4 bases and the J segment 1 base; nucleotides outside the gene matches: 4. Germline V lookup: CDR1 SEHNR, CDR2 FQNEAQ (reference sequence). The CDR3 sequence is 16 residues long. CDR3 loop: CASSSRTGGGTDTQYF. The DNA for the CDR3 is TGTGCCAGCAGCTCCCGGACAGGGGGCGGCACAGATACGCAGTATTTT.

Comment on this clone: A junction boundary mismatches the germline segment, possibly from a read error. The genes are TRBV19 and TRBJ1-1, with TRBD1 matching over 10 bases. CDR3 size: 16 residues. CDR1 is LNHDA, CDR2 SQIVND, per germline (reference sequence). CDR3 sequence: CASSLDRGRRNTEAFF. The CDR3 coding sequence is TGTGCCAGTAGTCTAGACAGGGGGCGACGGAACACTGAAGCTTTCTTT. Looking up the rest from reference TRBV19 and TRBJ1-1 gives the full variable domain: DGGITQSPKYLFRKEGQNVTLSCEQNLNHDAMYWYRQDPGQGLRLIYYSQIVNDFQKGDIAEGYSVSREKKESFPLTVTSAQKNPTAFYLCASSLDRGRRNTEAFFGQGTRLTVV.